The 24 T cell receptor beta chains presented below share a single source sample, sequenced in a study of immune heterogeneity within non-small cell lung tumors. For the TCR beta CDR3, multiplex PCR with 32 V and 13 J primers performed the amplification. TCRdb called the multiplex PCR reads again in MiXCR, with one record for every CDR3 protein. This table holds some 22,000 distinct CDR3 sequences, around 30% found once. Template was bulk tumor genomic DNA, about 620 ng per sample. Multiple biopsies spaced far apart were taken from each primary tumor during surgery. Enrolled individuals presented with untreated, newly diagnosed non-small cell lung cancer and received curative surgery. The sample was lung tumor tissue. These receptors were collected from a man aged 40-49 years with non-small cell lung cancer.

Of note for this clonotype: The missing conserved phenylalanine or tryptophan at the end of this CDR3 makes a read error likely. This chain joins TRBV24-1 and TRBJ2-5, with D tentatively TRBD1 (6 bases). CDR1 is KGHDR, CDR2 SFDVKD, per germline. Trimming pared 3 bases from V and 5 bases from J, leaving 9 bases between. This CDR3 is built from 13 residues. DNA of the CDR3: TGTGCCACCAGTGATCAGGGGCGGGAGACCCAGTACTCC. It codes for CATSDQGRETQYS.

This clonotype was picked up many times. This chain uses TRBV7-2 with TRBJ2-1; no clear D. This CDR3 has 15 amino acids. CDR1 and CDR2 (germline): SGHTA, FQGNSA. Between the trimmed V and J ends, which lost 1 base and 2 bases, there was a span of 9 bases. The CDR3 DNA reads as TGTGCCAGCAGCTTAGAGTCTACTACCTACAATGAGCAGTTCTTC. It specifies CASSLESTTYNEQFF.

This clonotype has ten or more counts. This chain connects TRBV20-1 to TRBJ1-3, with D unclear. With 5 bases removed from V and 1 base from J, the gap between germline ends came to 12 bases. The CDR3 consists of 14 residues. In germline, CDR1 is DFQATT, CDR2 SNEGSKA (reference sequence). The CDR3 bases are TGCAGTGCTCTCACCATAAGGTCTGGAAACACCATATATTTT. Its translation is CSALTIRSGNTIYF.

Turning to this clonotype: The junction departs from the called germline gene at one end, perhaps through a read error. V is TRBV7-8 and J is TRBJ1-1; 10 bases map to TRBD1. From germline, CDR1 is SGHVS and CDR2 FQNEAQ. The CDR3 extends over 18 amino acids. The CDR3 coding sequence is TGTGCCAGCATCTTAGTAATCGGGACAGGGGACGTTAACACTGAAGCTTTCTTT. This sequence encodes CASILVIGTGDVNTEAFF.

This sequence joins TRBV5-1 and TRBJ2-5; D might be TRBD1 (7 bases). With 9 bases removed from V and 5 bases from J, the gap between germline ends came to 17 bases. Germline CDR1 and CDR2: SGHRS and YFSETQ. This CDR3 is built from 13 residues. The CDR3 sequence is CATSTGRMETQYF. In DNA form, the CDR3 reads TGCGCCACGTCGACAGGGAGGATGGAGACCCAGTACTTC.

This clonotype has at least ten counts. The chain joins TRBV11-2 to TRBJ2-7; no firm D call. V was trimmed by 1 base and J by 0 bases, leaving 13 bases between them. Germline lookup yields CDR1 SGHAT and CDR2 FQNNGV. This CDR3 spans 16 amino acids. CDR3 nucleotide sequence: TGTGCCAGCAGCTTAGTCGGGCAAGTTAGCTCCTACGAGCAGTACTTC. Its protein is CASSLVGQVSSYEQYF.

In this sample, this clonotype turned up a few times. The genes are TRBV11-2 and TRBJ2-2; 14 nucleotides match TRBD2. Germline V gene sequence: CDR1 SGHAT, CDR2 FQNNGV. Trimming took 4 bases from V and 6 from J; bases not matched to a gene: 4. This CDR3 spans 16 amino acids. Here the CDR3 reads CASSWGLAGEAGELFF. The CDR3 DNA is TGTGCCAGCAGCTGGGGACTAGCGGGAGAGGCCGGGGAGCTGTTTTTT.

This clonotype is deemed medium-sized. V usage is TRBV12-3 or TRBV12-4 and J usage is TRBJ1-1; the D is unclear. The CDR3 totals 12 residues. V was trimmed by 6 bases and J by 6 bases, leaving 11 bases between them. CDR3 residues: CASRPGRSEAFF. The CDR3 coding sequence is TGTGCCAGCAGACCTGGTCGGTCTGAAGCTTTCTTT.

This clonotype has just a few counts. This chain uses TRBV11-3 with TRBJ2-1, with 7 bases that match TRBD1. This CDR3 has 16 amino acids. CDR1 is SGHNT, CDR2 YENEEA, per germline. The V gene end was trimmed by 8 bases and the J gene end by 4 bases; junction bases not matched to a gene: 14. The CDR3 coding sequence is TGTGCCAGCGGAAGAACCGGGACAGTAGGTTACAATGAGCAGTTCTTC. Translated, it gives CASGRTGTVGYNEQFF.

In this sample, this clonotype turned up a few times. The V call is TRBV5-5, the J call TRBJ1-4; a possible D gene is TRBD1 (6 bases). CDR3 length equals 16 residues. V gave up 4 bases and J gave up 1 base, with 14 bases separating them. CDR1 and CDR2 from the germline V gene are SGHKS and YYEKEE (reference sequence). This CDR3 reads CASSPGHRETNEKLFF. The CDR3 DNA reads as TGTGCCAGCAGCCCGGGTCACAGGGAAACTAATGAAAAACTGTTTTTT.

This clonotype was seen more than once but under ten times. The chain recombines TRBV19 with TRBJ2-3, with D uncertain. The germline V gene has CDR1 LNHDA and CDR2 SQIVND (reference sequence). V shed 5 bases and J shed 9 bases, with 18 bases lying between them. The CDR3 sequence is 14 residues long. DNA for the CDR3: TGTGCCAGTAGTGACAATTATAGGGAAGGGACGCAGTATTTT. Protein product: CASSDNYREGTQYF.

The V gene is TRBV7-9, the J gene TRBJ1-1; D is uncertain. V lost 5 bases to trimming and J lost 0 bases, with 16 bases between them. Germline V CDR1 and CDR2: SEHNR, FQNEAQ (reference sequence). This CDR3 contains 16 residues. For the CDR3, the DNA is TGTGCCAGCAGCCTAGAGAGAATAAACATGAACACTGAAGCTTTCTTT. Protein sequence: CASSLERINMNTEAFF.

J is TRBJ2-7 and V is TRBV15; D gene unclear. The CDR3 spans 13 residues. Germline-derived CDR1 and CDR2 are LNHNV and YYDKDF (reference sequence). Trimming cost V 2 bases and J 3 bases, with 8 bases left between them. The CDR3 nucleotides read TGTGCCACCAGCAGACGGACGGGCTACGAGCAGTACTTC. Its protein is CATSRRTGYEQYF.

The V and J genes are TRBV11-2 and TRBJ2-3; TRBD2 aligns across 11 bases. Trimming cost V 4 bases and J 3 bases; bases outside gene matches: 12. This CDR3 has 18 residues. Germline V gene sequence: CDR1 SGHAT, CDR2 FQNNGV. The CDR3 bases are TGTGCCAGCAGCTCTTGGCGGGGACTAGCGGAACAAACAGATACGCAGTATTTT. Translated, it gives CASSSWRGLAEQTDTQYF.

The chain uses TRBV6-2 or TRBV6-3 and TRBJ2-1; the match to TRBD1 covers 7 bases. The CDR3 loop spans 15 amino acids. Germline CDR1 reads MNHEY; CDR2 reads SVGEGT. With V trimmed by 2 bases and J by 8 bases, 9 bases remained unmatched. In DNA, the CDR3 is TGTGCCAGCAGTTACATGACAGGGAGAATGGATGAGCAGTTCTTC. Its translation is CASSYMTGRMDEQFF.

This clonotype appeared a few times. V and J are TRBV7-9 and TRBJ2-3, with D unresolved. Between the trimmed V and J ends, which lost 5 bases and 6 bases, there was a span of 12 bases. The length of the CDR3 is 13 residues. Looked up from germline, CDR1 is SEHNR and CDR2 is FQNEAQ (reference sequence). This CDR3 is CASSPPWSDTQYF. CDR3 DNA sequence: TGTGCCAGCAGCCCCCCGTGGTCGGATACGCAGTATTTT.

Concerning this clonotype: A much larger clone lies a single base off, so this may be a read error. This chain uses TRBV27 with TRBJ2-7, with a weak D call TRBD2 (5 bases). V shed 6 bases and J shed 6 bases, with 18 bases lying between them. Per germline, CDR1 MNHEY and CDR2 SMNVEV (reference sequence). The CDR3 covers 14 residues. The CDR3 nucleotides read TGTGCCAGCAGCCACCTGAGACTAACACCCGAGCAGTACTTC. Translation gives CASSHLRLTPEQYF.

The CDR3 DNA is TGCAGTGCCCAGGACGCCAAGGAACGCTCTGGGGCCAACGTCCTGACTTTC. It yields the protein CSAQDAKERSGANVLTF. This sequence joins TRBV20-1 and TRBJ2-6, with D hard to call. The CDR3 is 17 residues long. The V gene's germline CDR1 is DFQATT and CDR2 SNEGSKA (reference sequence). Trimming took 6 bases from V and 0 from J, leaving 18 bases between them.

This chain connects TRBV28 to TRBJ2-1, with D possibly being TRBD2 (5 bases). There are 14 residues in the CDR3. Trimming shortened V by 4 bases and J by 0 bases, and 7 bases separated the two germline ends. Germline V gene lookup returns CDR1 MDHEN and CDR2 SYDVKM. CDR3 nucleotides: TGTGCCAGCAGTTCGGGGAGCTCCTACAATGAGCAGTTCTTC. It specifies CASSSGSSYNEQFF.

The V call is TRBV6-1, the J call TRBJ2-5, with 7 bases identical to TRBD1. V gave up 6 bases and J gave up 7 bases; unmatched junction bases: 5. Germline V gene sequence: CDR1 MNHNS, CDR2 SASEGT. This CDR3 region has 12 residues. CDR3 in amino acids: CASRAQGTTQYF. The CDR3, as DNA: TGTGCCAGCAGAGCACAGGGGACGACCCAGTACTTC.

There are many counts of this clonotype. The rearrangement joins TRBV5-1 to TRBJ1-1; D is undetermined. CDR3 size: 15 residues. Germline loops: CDR1 SGHRS, CDR2 YFSETQ. Trimming shortened V by 4 bases and J by 5 bases, and 18 bases separated the two germline ends. DNA of the CDR3: TGCGCCAGCAGCCGCCTCTTGGGAGGAGGAACTGAAGCTTTCTTT. This sequence encodes CASSRLLGGGTEAFF.

The rearrangement links TRBV12-3 or TRBV12-4 to TRBJ2-7; D might be TRBD1 (5 bases). V lost 6 bases to trimming and J lost 0 bases, with 18 bases between them. The CDR3 spans 16 residues. The DNA for the CDR3 is TGTGCCAGCAGCGCCTGGGGCAGGCAGAACTCCTACGAGCAGTACTTC. This encodes CASSAWGRQNSYEQYF.

There are a few counts of this clonotype. This chain connects TRBV28 to TRBJ1-1; D may be TRBD1 (5 bases). CDR1 and CDR2 from the germline V gene are MDHEN and SYDVKM. This CDR3 has 14 residues. Deletions cut 5 bases from V and 1 base from J, with 11 bases between. As DNA, the CDR3 is TGTGCCAGCAGTCCGGGACTCCCGAACACTGAAGCTTTCTTT. It codes for CASSPGLPNTEAFF.

The chain links TRBV7-9 to TRBJ1-1; a possible D gene is TRBD1 (5 bases). The V gene's germline CDR1 is SEHNR and CDR2 FQNEAQ (reference sequence). The CDR3 is 17 amino acids. The ends were cut back, 0 bases at V and 1 base at J, with 15 bases in the middle. The CDR3 is CASSLAGLPGGNTEAFF. Here the CDR3 DNA reads TGTGCCAGCAGCTTAGCGGGGCTCCCCGGGGGGAACACTGAAGCTTTCTTT. The variable domain in full, completed from reference TRBV7-9 and TRBJ1-1, reads DTGVSQNPRHKITKRGQNVTFRCDPISEHNRLYWYRQTLGQGPEFLTYFQNEAQLEKSRLLSDRFSAERPKGSFSTLEIQRTEQGDSAMYLCASSLAGLPGGNTEAFFGQGTRLTVV.